The clone carrying this T cell receptor beta chain was recorded at least ten times. No antigen is known for it. This sample was taken from a study of CD8 T cells in ankylosing spondylitis. Notes on the study in general: Seemingly characteristic of ankylosing spondylitis blood was a TCR beta motif consisting of eight highly homologous variants.

TCRdb independently ran MiXCR on the 5' RACE reads; one entry per CDR3 protein. Among 200,000 to 300,000 distinct CDR3 sequences listed, approximately 9% were seen once. V was pared by 6 bases and J by 1 base, with 9 bases between. Germline CDR1 reads MNHEY; CDR2 reads SVGEGT. CDR3 length: 13 residues. This sequence originates from a male donor with ankylosing spondylitis or in good health (not recorded which). This rearrangement joins TRBV6-2 or TRBV6-3 to TRBJ1-1, with D uncertain. Sequencing input: blood, either unsorted or a sorted T cell fraction (not recorded which). In DNA, the CDR3 is TGTGCCAGCAGACACACAAGGAACACTGAAGCTTTCTTT. It encodes CASRHTRNTEAFF.